A single TCR beta chain is shown here with its context. These data come from a study of T-cell reconstitution after alpha-beta-depleted transplantation in children. Between the trimmed V and J ends, which lost 1 base and 3 bases, there was a span of 6 bases. The CDR3 spans 14 residues. Germline loops: CDR1 SGHVS, CDR2 FNYEAQ. It was with unique molecular identifiers that the TCRbeta library was prepared. MiXCR, run by TCRdb on the PCR reads, gives a single entry per CDR3 protein. Of 530,000 or so distinct CDR3 sequences detected, 25% to 30% appear once; the ten largest clones hold around 36%. This clonotype was obtained from a boy younger than two with Wiskott-Aldrich syndrome, due to receive a stem cell transplant. The rearrangement joins TRBV7-6 to TRBJ1-4; no clear D gene. The sample was PBMCs, taken before TCRalphabeta/CD19-depleted stem cell transplant. The CDR3 sequence: CASSLGFSNEKLFF. For the CDR3, the DNA is TGTGCCAGCAGCTTAGGGTTTTCTAATGAAAAACTGTTTTTT.